This T cell receptor (beta chain) is from a study of chemoradiotherapy in HPV16-positive cancers. On the study more broadly: A couple of HPV16-positive patients' cells yielded candidate HPV-specific clones and common motifs.

Sequencing used immunoSEQ multiplex PCR; TCRdb keeps in-frame clones, though not all of them. The sample holds about 2,000 clones, around 86% seen once. Whole-study results and caveats: Only a couple of HPV16-positive patients supplied the functional HPV-specificity definition.

Germline lookup yields CDR1 MNHNS and CDR2 SASEGT. Trimming left V 6 bases short and J 7 bases short, with 13 bases between. The CDR3 runs to 13 residues. A word on this clone: Its antigen remains unknown.

Over chemoradiotherapy, repertoires were sampled more than once. The source material was tumor tissue, sampled from a patient who underwent chemoradiotherapy. This clonotype originated in a human donor with HPV-associated anogenital cancer. V usage is TRBV6-1 and J usage is TRBJ1-5, with no clear D. DNA for the CDR3: TGTGCCAGCAGAATAGTTTTAAGCCAGCCCCAGCATTTT. This translates into CASRIVLSQPQHF.